This TCR beta chain stems from a study of blood T cell repertoires in COVID-19. Study summary: The United States, Italy and Spain provided the acute and convalescent COVID-19 samples. PBMCs, B-cell-depleted T cells, or T cells provided the cDNA or gDNA that made up the material.

Measured with immunoSEQ multiplex PCR; TCRdb has only the in-frame clones, and not every one. The sample carries about 280,000 clones, about 89% recorded once. Notes on this clone: Relative to the germline gene, one junction end is altered; a read error may explain this.

CDR3 length equals 16 residues. Germline V gene sequence: CDR1 SGHTS, CDR2 YDEGEE. The gene calls are TRBV5-8 and TRBJ1-5; D not resolved. This TCR was recovered from a man aged 35 to 55 with acute or convalescent COVID-19. The material sequenced was peripheral blood. CDR3 loop: CASSHRRLGSNRPQHF. The DNA of the CDR3 is TGTGCCAGCAGCCACCGTCGGTTGGGGAGCAATCGGCCCCAGCATTTT.